This entry describes one T cell receptor beta chain. Amplification used 60 Vbeta primers and 13 Jbeta primers. Only in-frame clones appear in the TCRdb table, and some are missing; sequencing was by immunoSEQ multiplex PCR. In the table there are over 150,000 clones, roughly 80% of which are singletons. The sample is drawn from a study of cytomegalovirus exposure and HLA in healthy donors. On the study more broadly: Approximately 190 million T cells yielded roughly 100 million unique TCR beta sequences, as an earlier analysis found.

The CDR3 sequence is 15 residues long. CDR1 is SQVTM, CDR2 ANQGSEA, per germline. All the people who gave samples were healthy bone marrow donors. The material sequenced was PBMCs. The TCR sequence derives from a woman aged 25 to 45 in good health and CMV-seronegative. The chain links TRBV29-1 to TRBJ2-5, with TRBD1 matching over 9 bases. The J call may not be correct, given that the DNA end is closer to TRBJ2-7. This chain's CDR3 is CSVEGRGTGSYEQYF. The CDR3 nucleotides read TGCAGCGTTGAAGGGAGGGGGACAGGGTCCTACGAGCAGTACTTC.